Given below is one T cell receptor (beta chain) in context. As yet, its antigen is unknown. BIOMED2 TRB-A/B primer pools were used in multiplex TRB PCR. One entry per CDR3 protein, called by TCRdb with MiXCR from the multiplex PCR reads. The sample carries tens of thousands of distinct CDR3 sequences, 25% to 35% recorded once. Each TRB amplification used about 220-500 ng of genomic DNA from blood. This entry comes from a study of T and B cells in COVID-19 patients. Broader study findings: Patients with COVID-19 reportedly showed strongly skewed T cell receptor beta variable and joining gene usage. Exclusive to the recovered cohort were some 2,300 TCR clusters, around 30 of them with low generation probability. Early severe-case samples and blood from mildly ill patients during symptoms were in short supply.

The ends lost 9 bases at V and 2 bases at J; junction bases unmatched: 7. The CDR3 totals 14 residues. The specimen sequenced was blood. This chain joins TRBV12-3 or TRBV12-4 and TRBJ1-3, with TRBD1 identical over 7 bases. This sequence was found in a human donor who had recovered from COVID-19. The DNA of the CDR3 is TGTGCCAGTTACCCGGGACAGCCTGGAAACACCATATATTTT. It codes for CASYPGQPGNTIYF.